Listed below are T cell receptor beta chains from one sample, sequenced in a study of T cell responses to AZD1222 COVID-19 vaccine. Sequencing was performed with immunoSEQ multiplex PCR; in TCRdb, only in-frame clones are kept and a portion is missing. The top ten clones hold approximately 9.3% of a sample with about 120,000 clones, about 90% of them seen once. The input for sequencing was peripheral blood, taken on day 0 of AZD1222 vaccination. The receptors come from an adult in good health. Each CDR3 is given with its conserved first and last residue. The order of the fields is J gene, D gene, clone size, V gene, CDR3 protein, CDR3 DNA. A D gene is named only where the DNA matches it firmly. Clone size is stated in some rows and not others, as once, few, many or a class when expanded.

J gene: TRBJ2-7; D gene: NA; clone size: NA; V gene: TRBV27; CDR3 protein: CASSSGGGSYEQYF; CDR3 DNA: TGTGCCAGCAGTTCCGGTGGGGGGTCATACGAGCAGTACTTC
J gene: TRBJ1-1; D gene: NA; clone size: few; V gene: TRBV3-1/TRBV3-2; CDR3 protein: CASSPLARGTEAFF; CDR3 DNA: TGTGCCAGCAGCCCACTAGCTCGAGGCACTGAAGCTTTCTTT
J gene: TRBJ1-3; D gene: NA; clone size: NA; V gene: TRBV30; CDR3 protein: CAWSVRGLSGNTIYF; CDR3 DNA: TGTGCCTGGAGTGTCAGGGGTCTATCTGGAAACACCATATATTTT
J gene: TRBJ1-6; D gene: NA; clone size: NA; V gene: TRBV6-1; CDR3 protein: CASSENLRPYNSPLHF; CDR3 DNA: TGTGCCAGCAGTGAAAATCTTCGCCCCTATAATTCACCCCTCCACTTT
J gene: TRBJ2-3; D gene: NA; clone size: NA; V gene: TRBV9; CDR3 protein: CASSVQGPDTQYF; CDR3 DNA: TGTGCCAGCAGCGTTCAGGGGCCAGATACGCAGTATTTT
J gene: TRBJ1-5; D gene: TRBD1; clone size: NA; V gene: TRBV28; CDR3 protein: CASIPEGAQPQHF; CDR3 DNA: TGTGCCAGCATCCCAGAGGGGGCTCAGCCCCAGCATTTT
J gene: TRBJ2-2; D gene: TRBD2; clone size: NA; V gene: TRBV5-1; CDR3 protein: CASSPWEGLGGELFF; CDR3 DNA: TGCGCCAGCAGCCCTTGGGAGGGCCTCGGCGGGGAGCTGTTTTTT
J gene: TRBJ1-2; D gene: NA; clone size: NA; V gene: TRBV19; CDR3 protein: CASSPAGINYGYTF; CDR3 DNA: TGTGCCAGTAGTCCCGCAGGGATTAACTATGGCTACACCTTC
J gene: TRBJ2-7; D gene: TRBD2; clone size: NA; V gene: TRBV5-4; CDR3 protein: CASSPKGGRGYEQYF; CDR3 DNA: TGTGCCAGCAGCCCCAAAGGCGGGAGAGGGTACGAGCAGTACTTC
J gene: TRBJ2-7; D gene: TRBD1; clone size: NA; V gene: TRBV7-2; CDR3 protein: CASSLWRGQGREQYF; CDR3 DNA: TGTGCCAGCAGCTTATGGAGGGGACAGGGACGCGAGCAGTACTTC
J gene: TRBJ1-2; D gene: TRBD1; clone size: NA; V gene: TRBV5-5; CDR3 protein: CASSLGTGSALGYTF; CDR3 DNA: TGTGCCAGCAGCCTCGGGACAGGATCAGCGTTGGGCTACACCTTC